Below are 27 T cell receptor beta chains sequenced from a single sample in a study of control samples from healthy donors and cancer patients (dated by TCRdb to 2018 to 2020). To prepare the library, the immunoSEQ multiplex PCR assay was applied. In its TCRdb copy, this immuneACCESS table keeps in-frame sequences only and misses some clones. Where compared with another copy, unresolved V genes explain less than half of these, and the others have no known cause. The sample table holds about 35,000 clones, of which approximately 95% were seen once. Of the sample, 1.5% to 2% falls within the top ten clones. Sequencing was done on a sample of PBMCs. Receptor source: a man in his forties with colorectal cancer.

The rearrangement joins TRBV20-1 to TRBJ2-2; D is unresolved. V dropped 3 bases and J dropped 5 bases, with 19 bases sitting between them. CDR3 size: 16 residues. Germline-derived CDR1 and CDR2 are DFQATT and SNEGSKA (reference sequence). This CDR3 reads CSASDWRSGITGELFF. In DNA form, the CDR3 reads TGCAGTGCTAGTGATTGGCGGTCTGGAATAACCGGGGAGCTGTTTTTT.

V usage is TRBV3-1 (or the pseudogene TRBV3-2) and J usage is TRBJ1-1; D gene unclear. The CDR3 runs to 12 residues. Trimming removed 3 bases at V and 1 base at J, with 3 bases between. Germline loops: CDR1 LGHDT, CDR2 YNNKEL (reference sequence). The CDR3 DNA reads TGTGCCAGCAGCCATGCGAACACTGAAGCTTTCTTT. Residues: CASSHANTEAFF.

The rearrangement joins TRBV7-9 to TRBJ1-2; D remains unclear. CDR3 length: 12 amino acids. V was pared by 5 bases and J by 6 bases, with 10 bases between. Germline V gene data show CDR1 as SEHNR and CDR2 as FQNEAQ (reference sequence). The CDR3 bases are TGTGCCAGCAGCCCGATAGGCGATGGCTACACCTTC. This sequence encodes CASSPIGDGYTF.

This chain connects TRBV20-1 to TRBJ2-7, with D possibly matching TRBD1 (6 bases). The CDR3 has 14 residues. Deletions cut 3 bases from V and 1 base from J, with 13 bases between. From germline, CDR1 is DFQATT and CDR2 SNEGSKA (reference sequence). CDR3 region: CSASRQGLSYEQYF. The CDR3 DNA sequence: TGCAGTGCTAGTAGGCAGGGGCTTTCCTACGAGCAGTACTTC.

CDR3 amino acids: CASSLEFRTNTEAFF. CDR3 nucleotide sequence: TGTGCCAGCAGCTTAGAATTTCGCACGAACACTGAAGCTTTCTTT. The rearrangement uses TRBV13 and TRBJ1-1, with D uncertain. Trimming removed 1 base from V and 1 base from J, with 10 bases in between. This CDR3 comprises 15 residues. Germline V gives CDR1 PRHDT, CDR2 FYEKMQ (reference sequence).

The chain couples TRBV3-1 (or the pseudogene TRBV3-2) to TRBJ1-1; TRBD1 is a possible D gene (6 bases). The CDR3 consists of 14 residues. The germline V gene has CDR1 LGHDT and CDR2 YNNKEL (reference sequence). V was pared by 7 bases and J by 4 bases, with 16 bases between. This CDR3 is CASTRLQGGTEAFF. The CDR3 DNA is TGTGCCAGCACCCGATTACAGGGCGGCACTGAAGCTTTCTTT.

V usage is TRBV4-1 and J usage is TRBJ1-2; 8 positions match TRBD1. The germline V gene encodes CDR1 MGHRA and CDR2 YSYEKL. The CDR3 length is 14 residues. The ends lost 3 bases at V and 2 bases at J; junction bases unmatched: 2. CDR3 DNA: TGCGCCAGCAGCCACGACAGGGGCAACTATGGCTACACCTTC. Translating it yields CASSHDRGNYGYTF.

The chain carries TRBV5-8 and TRBJ2-3; 11 bases are shared with TRBD2. The germline CDR1 and CDR2 sequences are SGHTS and YDEGEE. The CDR3 has 15 amino acids. V gave up 7 bases and J gave up 3 bases; unmatched junction bases: 7. The CDR3 region has the DNA TGTGCCAGCGGCATAGCGGGGGGGAGGACAGATACGCAGTATTTT. As protein: CASGIAGGRTDTQYF.

The chain uses TRBV6-5 and TRBJ2-7, with D possibly being TRBD1 or TRBD2 (5 bases each). In germline, CDR1 is MNHEY, CDR2 SVGAGI. Trimming removed 7 bases at V and 3 bases at J, with 16 bases between. The CDR3 is 14 residues long. This chain's CDR3 is CASNQGRKFYEQYF. In DNA form, the CDR3 reads TGTGCCAGCAACCAGGGACGGAAGTTCTACGAGCAGTACTTC.

The V call is TRBV19, the J call TRBJ1-2, with D possibly matching TRBD1 (6 bases). This CDR3 is 15 amino acids long. Germline-derived CDR1 and CDR2 are LNHDA and SQIVND (reference sequence). V was shortened by 4 bases and J by 4 bases, with 16 bases between the two germline ends. The CDR3 here is CASSTTEQGFYGYTF. The DNA for the CDR3 is TGTGCCAGTAGTACCACCGAACAGGGCTTCTATGGCTACACCTTC.

This sequence joins TRBV21-1 and TRBJ1-3; TRBD1, the table's D call, lacks a check against the DNA. TRBV21-1 represents a pseudogene. The CDR3 is made up of 18 amino acids. CDR3 sequence: CASSSELFGTGYGNTIYF. CDR3 in DNA: TGTGCCAGCAGCAGCGAACTTTTCGGGACAGGGTACGGAAACACCATATATTTT.

In this sample, this clone turned up once. The CDR3 coding sequence is TGTGCCAGCAGCGTACTTGGACCGCCAAACTATGGCTACACCTTC. It translates to CASSVLGPPNYGYTF. This chain links TRBV2 with TRBJ1-2, with D uncertain. The CDR3 runs 15 residues. V lost 6 bases to trimming and J lost 2 bases, with 16 bases between them. Germline V gene lookup returns CDR1 SNHLY and CDR2 FYNNEI.

This rearrangement joins TRBV5-1 to TRBJ1-1; perhaps TRBD1 as D (5 bases). The CDR3 is 16 residues long. Germline V gene data show CDR1 as SGHRS and CDR2 as YFSETQ. V lost 0 bases and J 0 bases, leaving 12 bases between the germline ends. The CDR3 sequence is CASSLGAGTMNTEAFF. The DNA of the CDR3 is TGCGCCAGCAGCTTGGGGGCAGGGACCATGAACACTGAAGCTTTCTTT.

This clone was seen once. This sequence joins TRBV5-1 and TRBJ1-4, with D perhaps matching TRBD1 (5 bases). The CDR3 loop spans 14 amino acids. CDR1 and CDR2 from the germline V gene are SGHRS and YFSETQ. The V gene lost 6 bases and the J gene lost 7 bases, with 16 bases spanning the gap. CDR3 coding DNA: TGCGCCAGCAACCCGGGGGAGGGTAGTGAAAAACTGTTTTTT. Translation: CASNPGEGSEKLFF.

This clone has only one observation. This chain uses TRBV5-4 with TRBJ1-6; possibly TRBD1 for D (5 bases). Per the germline V gene, CDR1 is SGHNT and CDR2 is YYREEE (reference sequence). Trimming pared 4 bases from V and 9 bases from J, leaving 14 bases between. This CDR3 comprises 14 residues. Here the CDR3 reads CASSPSGRSSPLHF. DNA for the CDR3: TGTGCCAGCAGCCCGTCAGGGCGTAGTTCACCCCTCCACTTT.

This chain uses TRBV6-5 with TRBJ1-5; TRBD1 aligns across 8 bases. The CDR3 loop spans 15 amino acids. The V and J ends lost 6 bases and 5 bases, in that order; junction bases with no gene match: 9. Germline-derived CDR1 and CDR2 are MNHEY and SVGAGI. Written as DNA, the CDR3 is TGTGCCAGCAGCAACCCGCAGGGGGCCTATCAGCCCCAGCATTTT. This sequence encodes CASSNPQGAYQPQHF.

The V call is TRBV6-5, the J call TRBJ1-3; D ambiguous. V was trimmed by 10 bases and J by 4 bases, leaving 8 bases between them. This CDR3 contains 11 residues. Germline lookup yields CDR1 MNHEY and CDR2 SVGAGI. This CDR3 reads CATGFGNTIYF. In DNA, the CDR3 is TGTGCCACCGGTTTCGGAAACACCATATATTTT.

The DNA for the CDR3 is TGTGCCATCAGTTACCGGGACAGAGGGAAAAATGGCTACACCTTC. This translates into CAISYRDRGKNGYTF. The chain combines TRBV10-3 with TRBJ1-2, with TRBD1 matching over 7 bases. The germline V gene has CDR1 ENHRY and CDR2 SYGVKD. The CDR3 is 15 amino acids. Unmatched junction bases numbered 12, after V lost 5 bases and J lost 6 bases.

V gene TRBV18 combines with J gene TRBJ2-7, with D hard to call. Germline-derived CDR1 and CDR2 are KGHSH and LQKENI. The germline V and J ends were trimmed by 6 bases and 6 bases, with 9 bases remaining between them. The length of the CDR3 is 11 residues. Written as DNA, the CDR3 is TGTGCCAGCTCGGCCACCACCGAGCAGTACTTC. This encodes CASSATTEQYF.

V and J are TRBV19 and TRBJ1-1; D is unclear. Trimming took off 7 bases at V and 6 bases at J, with 18 bases between the two ends. CDR1 and CDR2 from the germline V gene are LNHDA and SQIVND (reference sequence). The CDR3 totals 14 residues. The CDR3 region is CASMVLGSKPEAFF. DNA for the CDR3: TGTGCCAGTATGGTTTTGGGTTCGAAGCCTGAAGCTTTCTTT.

The chain recombines TRBV5-8 with TRBJ2-2; maybe TRBD2 (6 bases). Deletions cut 5 bases from V and 4 bases from J, with 12 bases between. Germline V lookup: CDR1 SGHTS, CDR2 YDEGEE. The CDR3 is 14 residues long. The CDR3 protein is CASRYRRGTGELFF. The CDR3, as DNA: TGTGCCAGCAGATATCGGAGGGGCACCGGGGAGCTGTTTTTT.

This clone was recorded once. The chain links TRBV6-5 to TRBJ1-1; no firm D call. Trimming removed 8 bases from V and 1 base from J, with 14 bases in between. CDR1 is MNHEY and CDR2 is SVGAGI in the germline V gene. There are 14 residues in the CDR3. CDR3 region: CASQVGGKNTEAFF. Written as DNA, the CDR3 is TGTGCCAGCCAAGTGGGAGGGAAGAACACTGAAGCTTTCTTT.

The chain uses TRBV11-2 and TRBJ2-3; 7 bases fit TRBD2. The CDR3 is 16 amino acids. J lost 5 bases, V lost 4 bases, and 12 bases had no gene match. CDR1 is SGHAT, CDR2 FQNNGV, per germline. CDR3 bases: TGTGCCAGCAGCTCCCGGGGAGGGGCCTACGAAGATACGCAGTATTTT. It is translated as CASSSRGGAYEDTQYF.

This sequence joins TRBV18 and TRBJ1-1; D uncertain. V lost 3 bases and J 1 base, leaving 6 bases between the germline ends. The CDR3 runs to 13 residues. Germline V gene data show CDR1 as KGHSH and CDR2 as LQKENI. CDR3 sequence: CASSPLENTEAFF. DNA for the CDR3: TGTGCCAGCTCACCTCTAGAGAACACTGAAGCTTTCTTT.

This clone showed up just once. The rearrangement joins TRBV29-1 to TRBJ2-2; unclear D gene. This CDR3 is 15 amino acids long. Germline V gene data show CDR1 as SQVTM and CDR2 as ANQGSEA. With 6 bases removed from V and 2 bases from J, the gap between germline ends came to 16 bases. The CDR3 DNA is TGCAGCGTCAAACCACGGGCAGGAAACACCGGGGAGCTGTTTTTT. As protein: CSVKPRAGNTGELFF.

The chain carries TRBV12-2 and TRBJ1-5; the table's D call, TRBD1, has no DNA check behind it. TRBV12-2 is annotated as a pseudogene. The length of the CDR3 is 17 residues. The DNA for the CDR3 is TGTGCAAGTCGCTTCGGACAGGGAAGGAGGAGCAATCAGCCCCAGCATTTT. Its protein product is CASRFGQGRRSNQPQHF.

V usage is TRBV6-5 and J usage is TRBJ1-1; D might be TRBD1 (6 bases). The CDR3 runs to 15 residues. CDR1 and CDR2 from the germline V gene are MNHEY and SVGAGI. Trimming removed 7 bases at V and 0 bases at J, with 15 bases between. Written as DNA, the CDR3 is TGTGCCAGCACCCGGGGGCGGCGGATGAACACTGAAGCTTTCTTT. It codes for CASTRGRRMNTEAFF.